This T cell receptor beta chain was retrieved from a study of cytomegalovirus exposure and HLA in healthy donors. Study findings and constraints: When a later analysis compared HLA-associated TCR beta chains with equally common others, the HLA-associated chains turned out to be more clonally expanded and to have lower generation probabilities.

With respect to this clone: The antigen remains undetermined.

The V end was cut by 5 bases, the J end by 7 bases, with 14 bases between. This CDR3 region has 12 residues. Germline V gene data show CDR1 as SQVTM and CDR2 as ANQGSEA. PCR primers comprised 60 Vbeta and 13 Jbeta primers. The authors' processing: Roughly 11 million of the 80 million or so unique TCR beta chains counted in a later analysis were shared. Assay used: immunoSEQ multiplex PCR; TCRdb lists only in-frame clones, some missing. V, J and clone size derive from that table, while D and trimming were established from the DNA sequence. The sample carries around 99,000 clones, around 70% recorded once. At the time of sampling, donors were nominally healthy, though unrecorded immune exposures were likely.

Sample: PBMCs. The sequence was obtained from a woman aged 70 to 79 in good health and CMV-seropositive. This sequence joins TRBV29-1 and TRBJ1-1; no reliable D call. CDR3 protein: CSVLRHRGEAFF. CDR3 DNA: TGCAGCGTTCTCAGGCACCGGGGTGAAGCTTTCTTT.